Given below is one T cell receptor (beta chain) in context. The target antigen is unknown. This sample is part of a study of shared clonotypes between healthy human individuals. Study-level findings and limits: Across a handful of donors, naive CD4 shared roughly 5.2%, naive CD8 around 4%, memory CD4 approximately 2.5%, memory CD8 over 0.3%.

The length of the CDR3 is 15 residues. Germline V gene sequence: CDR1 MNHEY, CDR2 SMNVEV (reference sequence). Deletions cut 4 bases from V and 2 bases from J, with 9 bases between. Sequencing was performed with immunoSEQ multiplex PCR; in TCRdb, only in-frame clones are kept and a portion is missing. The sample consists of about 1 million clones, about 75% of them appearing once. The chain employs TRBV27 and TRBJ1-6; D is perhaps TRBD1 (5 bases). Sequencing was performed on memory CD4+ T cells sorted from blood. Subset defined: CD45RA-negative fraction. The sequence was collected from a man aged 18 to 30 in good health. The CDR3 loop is CASSSQGPYNSPLHF. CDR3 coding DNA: TGTGCCAGCAGTTCGCAGGGCCCCTATAATTCACCCCTCCACTTT.